These T cell receptor beta chains were read from a single sample in a study of control samples from healthy donors and cancer patients. Profiled with immunoSEQ multiplex PCR; TCRdb holds only in-frame clones, not every one. The repertoire consists of about 94,000 clones, with 90% occurring once and the leading ten covering 3% to 4.5%. Sequenced material: blood. Every receptor here comes from a woman aged 18 to 35 in good health. Each CDR3 is given with its conserved first and last residue. The order of the fields is D gene, V gene, clone size, J gene, CDR3 protein, CDR3 DNA. A D gene is named only where the DNA matches it firmly. A row's size may be missing; if present it is once, few, many or a size class.

>-|TRBV7-9|-|TRBJ1-4
CASSLVGEKLFF
TGTGCCAGCAGCTTAGTGGGTGAAAAACTGTTTTTT
>-|TRBV6-5|-|TRBJ1-1
CASSRKRGTEAFF
TGTGCCAGCAGCCGAAAGAGAGGTACTGAAGCTTTCTTT
>-|TRBV19|-|TRBJ1-5
CATQFGGPQHF
TGTGCCACCCAGTTCGGCGGGCCCCAGCATTTT
>TRBD1|TRBV11-3|once|TRBJ2-1
CASSLAGTVYNEQFF
TGTGCCAGCAGCTTAGCAGGGACAGTCTACAATGAGCAGTTCTTC
>-|TRBV9|-|TRBJ1-1
CASSVTVGNTEAFF
TGTGCCAGCAGCGTTACAGTCGGGAACACTGAAGCTTTCTTT
>TRBD1|TRBV5-4|-|TRBJ1-1
CASSGVGQGDTEAFF
TGTGCCAGCAGCGGGGTTGGACAGGGAGACACTGAAGCTTTCTTT
>TRBD2|TRBV27|-|TRBJ2-7
CASSLGVSGGEQYF
TGTGCCAGCAGTTTAGGGGTGTCGGGGGGCGAGCAGTACTTC
>-|TRBV19|-|TRBJ1-1
CASKWGDTEAFF
TGTGCCAGTAAGTGGGGGGACACTGAAGCTTTCTTT
>-|TRBV6-6|-|TRBJ2-7
CASSYQGSSYEQYF
TGTGCCAGCAGTTATCAGGGGAGCTCCTACGAGCAGTACTTC
>TRBD1|TRBV19|-|TRBJ1-5
CASSIDGQGSQPQHF
TGTGCCAGTAGTATAGATGGACAGGGGAGCCAGCCCCAGCATTTT
>TRBD1|TRBV5-1|-|TRBJ1-2
CASSLGSGGNYGYTF
TGCGCCAGCAGCTTAGGGTCAGGGGGCAACTATGGCTACACCTTC
>-|TRBV7-9|-|TRBJ2-7
CASSLVRGAMRDEQYF
TGTGCCAGCAGCCTGGTCCGTGGGGCGATGAGGGACGAGCAGTACTTC
>-|TRBV7-3|-|TRBJ1-1
CASMDSPNTEAFF
TGTGCCAGCATGGACAGCCCGAACACTGAAGCTTTCTTT
>-|TRBV3-1/TRBV3-2|few|TRBJ1-3
CASSQSSGNTIYF
TGTGCCAGCAGCCAATCCTCTGGAAACACCATATATTTT
>-|TRBV6-5|-|TRBJ1-2
CASSYTIKLEGYGYTF
TGTGCCAGCAGTTACACAATAAAATTAGAGGGCTATGGCTACACCTTC
>-|TRBV3-1/TRBV3-2|-|TRBJ2-4
CASSQVGRALAKNIQYF
TGTGCCAGCAGCCAAGTGGGCAGGGCACTAGCCAAAAACATTCAGTACTTC
>-|TRBV6-6|once|TRBJ1-5
CASSYSSRASDQPQHF
TGTGCCAGCAGTTACTCCTCCAGGGCGTCGGACCAGCCCCAGCATTTT
>TRBD1|TRBV6-1|-|TRBJ1-1
CASSEARSRGVSTEAFF
TGTGCCAGCAGTGAAGCGAGGAGCAGGGGGGTGAGCACTGAAGCTTTCTTT
>-|TRBV21-1|-|TRBJ1-2
CASSKDGGLQGASVWDYGYTF
TGTGCCAGCAGCAAAGATGGGGGGCTTCAGGGGGCGTCCGTTTGGGACTATGGCTACACCTTC
>TRBD1|TRBV12-3/TRBV12-4|-|TRBJ1-2
CASARGKLYGYTF
TGTGCCAGCGCCAGGGGGAAACTCTATGGCTACACCTTC
>-|TRBV3-1/TRBV3-2|-|TRBJ2-7
CASSQLGSEQYF
TGTGCCAGCAGCCAGTTAGGGTCGGAGCAGTACTTC
>TRBD1|TRBV10-1|-|TRBJ2-5
CASSPSRGPTGETQYF
TGCGCCAGCAGTCCATCCAGGGGGCCTACCGGAGAGACCCAGTACTTC
>TRBD2|TRBV7-9|-|TRBJ2-3
CASSSNVAGGRTDTQYF
TGTGCCAGCAGCTCAAACGTAGCGGGGGGCCGCACAGATACGCAGTATTTT
>-|TRBV9|-|TRBJ1-3
CASSVGQWSSGNTIYF
TGTGCCAGCAGCGTAGGACAGTGGAGCTCTGGAAACACCATATATTTT
>-|TRBV3-1/TRBV3-2|-|TRBJ1-2
CASSRRRPGDGYTF
TGTGCCAGCAGCCGTAGGAGGCCAGGTGATGGCTACACCTTC
>-|TRBV5-8|-|TRBJ1-5
CASSRVTVSNQPQHF
TGTGCCAGCAGCCGAGTGACGGTTAGCAATCAGCCCCAGCATTTT
>-|TRBV6-6|-|TRBJ1-4
CASNKGVGVNEKLFF
TGTGCCAGCAATAAGGGGGTGGGGGTAAACGAAAAACTGTTTTTT
>TRBD1|TRBV27|-|TRBJ1-2
CASSSSGGGYTF
TGTGCCAGCAGTTCCTCAGGGGGTGGCTACACCTTC
>TRBD2|TRBV10-3|-|TRBJ2-1
CAISILAGDYNEQFF
TGTGCCATCAGTATATTAGCGGGGGACTACAATGAGCAGTTCTTC
>-|TRBV5-1|-|TRBJ1-1
CASSSGGREAFF
TGCGCCAGCAGCTCTGGGGGCAGAGAAGCTTTCTTT
>-|TRBV29-1|-|TRBJ1-1
CSAAPPNTEAFF
TGCAGTGCTGCCCCCCCGAACACTGAAGCTTTCTTT
>-|TRBV25-1|-|TRBJ1-1
CASSEYSAQGGTEAFF
TGTGCCAGCAGTGAATATAGCGCACAGGGCGGCACTGAAGCTTTCTTT
>TRBD1|TRBV15|once|TRBJ2-6
CATSEQGAGANVLTF
TGTGCCACCAGCGAACAGGGGGCCGGGGCCAACGTCCTGACTTTC
>-|TRBV7-2|-|TRBJ1-6
CASSLVAGLRSPLHF
TGTGCCAGCAGCTTAGTCGCAGGGCTTAGATCACCCCTCCACTTT
>TRBD1|TRBV25-1|-|TRBJ1-1
CASRRDREAFF
TGTGCCAGCAGGCGGGACAGAGAAGCTTTCTTT
>-|TRBV7-3|-|TRBJ2-2
CASGEEVAGELFF
TGTGCCAGCGGGGAGGAGGTCGCCGGGGAGCTGTTTTTT
>-|TRBV2|-|TRBJ1-2
CASRVQAQANYGYTF
TGTGCCAGCAGAGTGCAGGCACAAGCTAACTATGGCTACACCTTC
>-|TRBV20-1|-|TRBJ2-5
CSASALPGETQYF
TGCAGTGCTAGTGCTCTGCCAGGGGAGACCCAGTACTTC
>-|TRBV11-2|-|TRBJ2-3
CASSLPPQDTQYF
TGTGCCAGCAGCTTACCTCCCCAAGATACGCAGTATTTT
>TRBD1|TRBV2|once|TRBJ1-3
CASSFPGQGPPAPFSGNTIYF
TGTGCCAGCAGTTTTCCGGGACAGGGCCCCCCGGCCCCTTTCTCTGGAAACACCATATATTTT
>-|TRBV4-2|-|TRBJ1-1
CASSQDTTPWAFF
TGTGCCAGCAGCCAAGATACGACCCCATGGGCTTTCTTT
>-|TRBV27|-|TRBJ1-2
CASKRTNYGYTF
TGTGCCAGCAAACGGACCAACTATGGCTACACCTTC
>-|TRBV12-3/TRBV12-4|-|TRBJ1-2
CASSLGGAYGYTF
TGTGCCAGCAGTTTAGGGGGTGCCTATGGCTACACCTTC
>-|TRBV6-5|-|TRBJ1-2
CASSPGGTRSGYTF
TGTGCCAGCAGTCCCGGTGGGACAAGGAGCGGCTACACCTTC
>-|TRBV4-1|-|TRBJ2-5
CASSQDGGRGTQYF
TGCGCCAGCAGCCAAGATGGGGGCCGCGGGACCCAGTACTTC
>-|TRBV11-1|-|TRBJ2-7
CASSFNADYDNYEQYF
TGTGCCAGCAGCTTTAACGCTGACTATGATAACTACGAGCAGTACTTC
>-|TRBV24-1|-|TRBJ2-5
CATSEPGKGPRETQYF
TGTGCCACCAGTGAGCCTGGGAAGGGGCCAAGAGAGACCCAGTACTTC
>-|TRBV27|-|TRBJ2-2
CASSSDNGGELFF
TGTGCCAGCAGTTCCGACAACGGGGGGGAGCTGTTTTTT
>TRBD2|TRBV18|-|TRBJ2-3
CASSPGEGTDTQYF
TGTGCCAGCTCACCCGGGGAGGGGACAGATACGCAGTATTTT
>-|TRBV23-1|-|TRBJ1-1
CASSQPDTNTEAFF
TGCGCCAGCAGTCAACCGGACACGAACACTGAAGCTTTCTTT